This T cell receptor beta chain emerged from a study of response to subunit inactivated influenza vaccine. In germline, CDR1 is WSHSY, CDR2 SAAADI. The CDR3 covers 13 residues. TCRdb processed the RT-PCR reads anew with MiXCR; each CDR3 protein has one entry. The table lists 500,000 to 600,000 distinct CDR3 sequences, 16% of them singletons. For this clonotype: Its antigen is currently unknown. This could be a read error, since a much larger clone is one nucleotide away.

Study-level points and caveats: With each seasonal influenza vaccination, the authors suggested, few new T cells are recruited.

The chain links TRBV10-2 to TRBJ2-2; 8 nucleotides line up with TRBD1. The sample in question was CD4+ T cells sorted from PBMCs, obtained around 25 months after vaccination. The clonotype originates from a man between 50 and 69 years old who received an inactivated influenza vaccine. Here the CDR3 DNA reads TGCGTCAGCAGGGGGCTTGGCACCGGGGAGCTGTTTTTT. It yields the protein CVSRGLGTGELFF.